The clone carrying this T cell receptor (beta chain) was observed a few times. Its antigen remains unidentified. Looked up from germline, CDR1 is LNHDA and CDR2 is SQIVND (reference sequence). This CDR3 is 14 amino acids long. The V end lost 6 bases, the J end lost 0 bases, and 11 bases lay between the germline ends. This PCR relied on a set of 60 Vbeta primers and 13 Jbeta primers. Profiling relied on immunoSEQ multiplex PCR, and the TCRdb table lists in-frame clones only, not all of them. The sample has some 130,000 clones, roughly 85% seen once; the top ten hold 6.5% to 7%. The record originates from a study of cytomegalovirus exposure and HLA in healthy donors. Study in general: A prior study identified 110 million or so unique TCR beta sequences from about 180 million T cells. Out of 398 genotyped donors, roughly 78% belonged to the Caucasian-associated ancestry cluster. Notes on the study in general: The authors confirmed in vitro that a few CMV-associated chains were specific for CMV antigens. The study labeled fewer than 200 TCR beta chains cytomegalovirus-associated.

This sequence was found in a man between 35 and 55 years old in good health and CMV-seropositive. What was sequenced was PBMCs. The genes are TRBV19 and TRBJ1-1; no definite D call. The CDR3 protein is CASRLREMNTEAFF. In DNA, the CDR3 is TGTGCCAGTAGATTGAGGGAGATGAACACTGAAGCTTTCTTT.